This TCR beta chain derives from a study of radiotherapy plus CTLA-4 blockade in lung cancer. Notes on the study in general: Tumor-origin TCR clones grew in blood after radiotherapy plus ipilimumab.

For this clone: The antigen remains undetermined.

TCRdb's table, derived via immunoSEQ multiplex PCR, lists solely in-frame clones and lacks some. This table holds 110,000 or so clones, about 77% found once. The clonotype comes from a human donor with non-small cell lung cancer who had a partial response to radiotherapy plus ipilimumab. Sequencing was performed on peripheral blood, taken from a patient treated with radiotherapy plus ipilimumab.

CDR3 loop: CASGTGRGSGEKLFF. In DNA, the CDR3 is TGTGCCAGCGGCACGGGGAGGGGGTCGGGTGAAAAACTGTTTTTT. The chain carries TRBV6-5 and TRBJ1-4, with D possibly matching TRBD1 (6 bases). The CDR3 covers 15 residues. Trimming cost V 8 bases and J 7 bases, with 20 bases left between them. The germline V gene encodes CDR1 MNHEY and CDR2 SVGAGI.